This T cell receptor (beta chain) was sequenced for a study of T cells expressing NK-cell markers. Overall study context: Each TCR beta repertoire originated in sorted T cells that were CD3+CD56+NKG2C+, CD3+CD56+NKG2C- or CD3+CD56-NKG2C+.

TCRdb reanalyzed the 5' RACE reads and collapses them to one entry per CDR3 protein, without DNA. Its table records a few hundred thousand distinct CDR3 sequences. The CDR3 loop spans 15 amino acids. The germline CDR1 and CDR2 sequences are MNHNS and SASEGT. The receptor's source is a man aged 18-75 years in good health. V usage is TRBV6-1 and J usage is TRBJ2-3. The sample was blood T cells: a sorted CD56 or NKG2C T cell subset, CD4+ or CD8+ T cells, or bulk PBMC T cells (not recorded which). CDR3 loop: CASSEVTLSTDTQYF.